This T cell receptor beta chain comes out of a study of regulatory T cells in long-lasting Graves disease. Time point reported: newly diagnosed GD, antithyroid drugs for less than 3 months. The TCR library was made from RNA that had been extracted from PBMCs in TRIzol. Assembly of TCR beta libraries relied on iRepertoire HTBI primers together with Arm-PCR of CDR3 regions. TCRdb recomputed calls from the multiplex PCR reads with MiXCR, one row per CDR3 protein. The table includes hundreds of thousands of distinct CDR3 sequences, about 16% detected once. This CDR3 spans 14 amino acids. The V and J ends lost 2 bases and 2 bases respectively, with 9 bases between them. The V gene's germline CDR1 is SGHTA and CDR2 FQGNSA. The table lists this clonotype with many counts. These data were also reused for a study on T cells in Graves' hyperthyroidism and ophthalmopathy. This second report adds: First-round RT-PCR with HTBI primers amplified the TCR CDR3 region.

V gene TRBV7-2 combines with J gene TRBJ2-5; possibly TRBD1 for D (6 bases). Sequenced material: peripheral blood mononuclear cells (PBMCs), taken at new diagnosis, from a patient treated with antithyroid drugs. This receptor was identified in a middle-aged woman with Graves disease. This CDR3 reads CASSLMRGQETQYF. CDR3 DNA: TGTGCCAGCAGCTTAATGAGGGGGCAAGAGACCCAGTACTTC.